The 18 T cell receptor beta chains in this list originate from one sample, sequenced in a study of identical twins. TCRdb redid the calling of the 5' RACE reads with MiXCR, one entry per CDR3 protein. The table records about 530,000 distinct CDR3 sequences, 20% to 25% of them present only once. This same sample was also taken into another study, of yellow fever vaccine responses in identical twins.

The material sequenced was CD4+ T cells sorted from blood. Receptors were obtained from a woman between 18 and 29 years old in good health.

J is TRBJ2-5 and V is TRBV20-1, with 10 bases aligning to TRBD2. CDR3 length: 14 amino acids. V shed 7 bases, J shed 6 bases, and the junction held 11 bases outside the gene matches. Germline CDR1 is DFQATT and CDR2 is SNEGSKA (reference sequence). The DNA for the CDR3 is TGCAGTGAGAGGGGTCCTAGCGGGGGACAGACCCAGTACTTC. Its translation: CSERGPSGGQTQYF.

This sequence joins TRBV28 and TRBJ2-3; D perhaps matches TRBD2 (6 bases). Between the trimmed V and J ends, which lost 4 bases and 2 bases, there was a span of 10 bases. This CDR3 contains 14 residues. The germline gives CDR1 MDHEN, CDR2 SYDVKM. CDR3 in amino acids: CASSYGSPTDTQYF. The CDR3 DNA is TGTGCCAGCAGTTACGGGAGCCCCACAGATACGCAGTATTTT.

This clonotype showed up just a few times. V gene TRBV7-2 combines with J gene TRBJ1-6, with 10 bases aligning to TRBD1. The junction had 4 bases not matched to a gene; V was cut back by 2 bases and J by 9 bases. The CDR3 runs to 15 residues. In germline, CDR1 is SGHTA, CDR2 FQGNSA. The CDR3 loop reads CASSLNRDRGSPLHF. DNA of the CDR3: TGTGCCAGCAGCTTAAACCGGGACAGGGGTTCACCCCTCCACTTT.

This clonotype has a handful of counts. This chain connects TRBV4-1 to TRBJ2-1; TRBD2 matches 9 bases. V trimming: 0 bases; J trimming: 9 bases; junction bases outside the gene matches: 15. The CDR3 has 18 amino acids. The germline V gene encodes CDR1 MGHRA and CDR2 YSYEKL. CDR3 nucleotides: TGCGCCAGCAGCCAAGAGAGCGCAGAACACAGCGGGGGGATTGAGCAGTTCTTC. Translation: CASSQESAEHSGGIEQFF.

V and J are TRBV5-4 and TRBJ2-6, with TRBD2 matching over 10 bases. The CDR3 totals 19 residues. The V gene's germline CDR1 is SGHNT and CDR2 YYREEE (reference sequence). The junction had 8 bases not matched to a gene; V was cut back by 1 base and J by 1 base. CDR3 in DNA: TGTGCCAGCAGCTTGAAGCGGGAGGGGGTCCTTTCTGGGGCCAACGTCCTGACTTTC. Encoded protein: CASSLKREGVLSGANVLTF.

The chain carries TRBV20-1 and TRBJ2-7; TRBD2 might be the D (6 bases). The CDR3 has 14 amino acids. Trimming took 5 bases from V and 3 from J, leaving 17 bases between them. Germline CDR1 reads DFQATT; CDR2 reads SNEGSKA (reference sequence). CDR3 coding DNA: TGCAGTGCTTCTACCGGGACTTCGCACTACGAGCAGTACTTC. Its protein product is CSASTGTSHYEQYF.

This clonotype appeared a few times. This chain uses TRBV12-3 or TRBV12-4 with TRBJ1-1, with TRBD1 matching over 12 bases. This CDR3 has 15 residues. After removal of 7 bases from V and 5 bases from J, the junction contained 8 bases not matched to a gene. CDR3 region: CASTLSGQGATEAFF. For the CDR3, the DNA is TGTGCCAGCACCCTCTCGGGACAGGGGGCAACTGAAGCTTTCTTT.

This chain connects TRBV2 to TRBJ2-1; unclear D gene. The CDR3 contains 15 residues. Trimming left V 1 base short and J 0 bases short, with 7 bases between. Per the germline V gene, CDR1 is SNHLY and CDR2 is FYNNEI. CDR3 residues: CASSEGLGSYNEQFF. As DNA, the CDR3 is TGTGCCAGCAGTGAAGGACTGGGCTCCTACAATGAGCAGTTCTTC.

The chain uses TRBV6-2 or TRBV6-3 and TRBJ2-1; TRBD2 is a possible D gene (6 bases). Germline CDR1 and CDR2: MNHEY and SVGEGT. The CDR3 extends over 16 amino acids. V lost 5 bases and J lost 5, with 19 bases in between. The CDR3: CASSPPRDAGNNEQFF. CDR3 DNA sequence: TGTGCCAGCAGTCCGCCGCGGGACGCCGGGAACAATGAGCAGTTCTTC.

J is TRBJ1-3 and V is TRBV12-3 or TRBV12-4, with 7 bases identical to TRBD1. This CDR3 is built from 16 residues. V was pared by 5 bases and J by 2 bases, with 9 bases of the junction left unmatched. Written as DNA, the CDR3 is TGTGCCAGCAGTCTGTTAGGGACAGCGACTGGAAACACCATATATTTT. It is translated as CASSLLGTATGNTIYF.

This clonotype was seen more than once but under ten times. This chain links TRBV2 with TRBJ2-7; tentatively, D is TRBD2 (6 bases). Between the trimmed V and J ends, which lost 5 bases and 5 bases, there was a span of 13 bases. This CDR3 is built from 13 residues. Per the germline V gene, CDR1 is SNHLY and CDR2 is FYNNEI. CDR3 nucleotide sequence: TGTGCCAGCAGTAAGGGACTCAGGGACGAGCAGTACTTC. Translation gives CASSKGLRDEQYF. Together with reference TRBV2 and TRBJ2-7, the CDR3 gives the full variable domain: EPEVTQTPSHQVTQMGQEVILRCVPISNHLYFYWYRQILGQKVEFLVSFYNNEISEKSEIFDDQFSVERPDGSNFTLKIRSTKLEDSAMYFCASSKGLRDEQYFGPGTRLTVT.

In this sample, this clonotype turned up a few times. This chain joins TRBV7-8 and TRBJ2-1; 12 bases fit TRBD1. This CDR3 region has 16 residues. Germline CDR1 is SGHVS and CDR2 is FQNEAQ. Unmatched junction bases numbered 7, after V lost 4 bases and J lost 6 bases. The CDR3: CASSWVGQGAGNEQFF. CDR3 in DNA: TGTGCCAGCAGCTGGGTGGGACAGGGGGCTGGCAATGAGCAGTTCTTC.

V is TRBV3-1 and J is TRBJ2-5; D might be TRBD1 (6 bases). This CDR3 contains 15 residues. V lost 2 bases to trimming and J lost 1 base, with 11 bases between them. CDR1 LGHDT and CDR2 YNNKEL come from the germline V gene (reference sequence). In DNA, the CDR3 is TGTGCCAGCAGCCAAAACTGGGGGCCCCAAGAGACCCAGTACTTC. This encodes CASSQNWGPQETQYF.

The chain joins TRBV5-1 to TRBJ2-1; no firm D call. Per germline, CDR1 SGHRS and CDR2 YFSETQ. V lost 0 bases, J lost 5 bases, and 15 bases lay in between. The CDR3 is made up of 16 amino acids. DNA of the CDR3: TGCGCCAGCAGCTTGGTCAGGATAGGTAGCAACAATGAGCAGTTCTTC. Encoded protein: CASSLVRIGSNNEQFF.

V usage is TRBV20-1 and J usage is TRBJ2-2; D is uncertain. Trimming removed 1 base at V and 7 bases at J, with 7 bases between. The germline V gene encodes CDR1 DFQATT and CDR2 SNEGSKA (reference sequence). The CDR3 sequence is 12 residues long. As DNA, the CDR3 is TGCAGTGCTAGAGTGGCAGGCGGGGAGCTGTTTTTT. This codes for CSARVAGGELFF.

The V call is TRBV4-1, the J call TRBJ2-3; tentative D call: TRBD1 (5 bases). CDR1 and CDR2 from the germline V gene are MGHRA and YSYEKL. V lost 0 bases and J lost 4, with 11 bases in between. The CDR3 length is 15 residues. In nucleotides, the CDR3 is TGCGCCAGCAGCCAAGAGGGCAGGGCTTCAGATACGCAGTATTTT. Its translation: CASSQEGRASDTQYF.

The V call is TRBV5-1, the J call TRBJ2-5; tentatively, D is TRBD1 (5 bases). The CDR3 consists of 15 residues. The germline V and J ends were trimmed by 4 bases and 0 bases, with 13 bases remaining between them. Germline loops: CDR1 SGHRS, CDR2 YFSETQ. The CDR3 region is CASSDTTGDQETQYF. The CDR3 nucleotides are TGCGCCAGCAGCGATACTACAGGCGACCAAGAGACCCAGTACTTC.

The chain uses TRBV2 and TRBJ1-3; 8 bases agree with TRBD1. In germline, CDR1 is SNHLY, CDR2 FYNNEI. Trimming took 0 bases from V and 2 from J; bases not matched to a gene: 3. The CDR3 is made up of 16 amino acids. CDR3 DNA sequence: TGTGCCAGCAGTGAAGCGGCAGGGGGCCCTGGAAACACCATATATTTT. As protein: CASSEAAGGPGNTIYF.